This T cell receptor (beta chain) appears in the sequencing data of a study of beta chain features in type 1 diabetes. The germline CDR1 and CDR2 sequences are MNHEY and SMNVEV (reference sequence). The CDR3 totals 16 residues. Losses at the gene ends were 3 bases for V and 7 bases for J; bases not matched to a gene: 11. cDNA synthesis used the whole RNA isolate, giving expressed TCRB sequences. Sequencing used immunoSEQ multiplex PCR; TCRdb keeps in-frame clones, though not all of them. The sample lists 970,000 or so clones, roughly 15% seen once, with 0.023% in the top ten. Regarding the study as a whole: Sampled from patients, naive, central memory and Treg TCRB repertoires appeared more similar than those sampled from healthy donors. For Type 1 diabetes patients, all four CD4+ subsets carried TCRB CDR3s that were moderately but significantly shorter. Lower insertion and higher deletion counts appeared at VDJ junctions in type 1 diabetes patients.

It was via CD45RO/CCR7/CD25/CD127/CD95/CD27 that CD4+ naive, central memory, regulatory and stem cell-like memory cells were sorted. This clone has more than one count but fewer than ten. The target antigen is unknown. The chain uses TRBV27 and TRBJ2-1; TRBD2 agrees at 8 bases. Sequences were obtained from naive CD4+ T cells from blood. This clonotype was obtained from a young woman in good health. CDR3 in DNA: TGTGCCAGCAGTTTTCCATTAACTAGCGGTATGAATGAGCAGTTCTTC. This codes for CASSFPLTSGMNEQFF.